What follows are 27 T cell receptor beta chains derived from one specimen sequenced in a study of blood T cell repertoires in COVID-19. Here immunoSEQ multiplex PCR was the method, and the copy in TCRdb shows in-frame clones only, minus some. The table lists about 60,000 clones, roughly 87% of them singletons, with around 10% in the top ten. Sequencing was carried out using peripheral blood. The source of these receptors is a human donor with acute or convalescent COVID-19. The donor label of this sample is uncertain.

The chain joins TRBV10-3 to TRBJ2-5, with 8 bases identical to TRBD1. V trimming: 5 bases; J trimming: 0 bases; junction bases outside the gene matches: 5. Germline V gene lookup returns CDR1 ENHRY and CDR2 SYGVKD. The length of the CDR3 is 15 residues. The CDR3 sequence is CAISTSGGNQETQYF. The CDR3, as DNA: TGTGCCATCAGTACTTCAGGGGGCAACCAAGAGACCCAGTACTTC.

The DNA for the CDR3 is TGTGCCAGCAGCGGTCGAACAGGTCCCGGGGAGCTGTTTTTT. The encoded protein is CASSGRTGPGELFF. The chain couples TRBV5-4 to TRBJ2-2, with D perhaps TRBD1 (5 bases). V was clipped by 4 bases and J by 6 bases, with 13 bases between them. This CDR3 is built from 14 residues. Germline V CDR1 and CDR2: SGHNT, YYREEE (reference sequence). The complete variable domain, with remaining parts taken from reference TRBV5-4 and TRBJ2-2, reads ETGVTQSPTHLIKTRGQQVTLRCSSQSGHNTVSWYQQALGQGPQFIFQYYREEENGRGNFPPRFSGLQFPNYSSELNVNALELDDSALYLCASSGRTGPGELFFGEGSRLTVL.

This clone was observed a single time. The rearrangement links TRBV9 to TRBJ2-6; TRBD1 aligns across 8 bases. The germline V gene encodes CDR1 SGDLS and CDR2 YYNGEE. The CDR3 contains 18 residues. V dropped 4 bases and J dropped 1; count of bases not matched to a gene: 10. The CDR3 bases are TGTGCCAGCAGCCAAAGGGGACAGGAGGAATCTGGGGCCAACGTCCTGACTTTC. This translates into CASSQRGQEESGANVLTF.

V is TRBV28 and J is TRBJ1-6, with a weak D call TRBD1 (6 bases). The CDR3 is 17 amino acids. CDR1 and CDR2 from the germline V gene are MDHEN and SYDVKM. V lost 3 bases and J 0 bases, leaving 12 bases between the germline ends. This CDR3 is CASSFSRGGSYNSPLHF. As DNA, the CDR3 is TGTGCCAGCAGTTTCTCTAGAGGGGGCTCCTATAATTCACCCCTCCACTTT.

V and J are TRBV28 and TRBJ1-6, with 7 bases matching TRBD1. CDR3 length: 15 residues. Looked up from germline, CDR1 is MDHEN and CDR2 is SYDVKM. Unmatched junction bases numbered 4, after V lost 7 bases and J lost 1 base. This CDR3 reads CASIGTASYNSPLHF. CDR3 bases: TGTGCCAGCATCGGGACAGCGTCCTATAATTCACCCCTCCACTTT.

The V gene is TRBV29-1, the J gene TRBJ1-1; 7 nucleotides align to TRBD1. The ends lost 7 bases at V and 4 bases at J; junction bases unmatched: 9. Per germline, CDR1 SQVTM and CDR2 ANQGSEA. The CDR3 sequence is 13 residues long. The chain's CDR3 is CSGLQGVGTEAFF. DNA of the CDR3: TGCAGCGGTTTGCAGGGGGTCGGCACTGAAGCTTTCTTT.

This clone appeared a few times. V is TRBV7-3 and J is TRBJ2-7; 7 bases align to TRBD2. Germline V lookup: CDR1 SGHTA, CDR2 FQGTGA. The CDR3 runs to 14 residues. V shed 2 bases, J shed 2 bases, and the junction held 3 bases outside the gene matches. The CDR3 is CASSLGSGTYEQYF. For the CDR3, the DNA is TGTGCCAGCAGCTTAGGCAGCGGGACCTACGAGCAGTACTTC.

This chain uses TRBV5-1 with TRBJ2-2, with D possibly TRBD2 on 6 matching bases. There are 15 residues in the CDR3. Germline V gene sequence: CDR1 SGHRS, CDR2 YFSETQ. The V and J ends lost 3 bases and 6 bases respectively, with 15 bases between them. Here the CDR3 reads CASSSTSTVAGELFF. The CDR3 DNA sequence: TGCGCCAGCAGCTCAACTAGCACCGTGGCCGGGGAGCTGTTTTTT.

In regard to this clone: One end of the junction does not line up with germline, which may come from a read error. CDR3 DNA sequence: TGTGCCAGCAGTTTAGATCAACCTCTCCTATTC. Translation gives CASSLDQPLLF. The V gene is TRBV12-3 or TRBV12-4, the J gene TRBJ1-2; no definite D call. The CDR3 sequence is 11 residues long.

This chain connects TRBV5-6 to TRBJ1-2; 9 bases are shared with TRBD1. Germline V gives CDR1 SGHDT, CDR2 YYEEEE. J lost 3 bases, V lost 3 bases, and 6 bases had no gene match. This CDR3 spans 15 amino acids. CDR3 protein: CASSSPGQGYYGYTF. CDR3 DNA: TGTGCCAGCAGCTCTCCGGGACAGGGTTACTATGGCTACACCTTC.

The V call is TRBV4-1, the J call TRBJ1-5; weak D call: TRBD1 (5 bases). V dropped 0 bases and J dropped 7 bases, with 13 bases sitting between them. CDR3 length: 15 residues. Germline CDR1 is MGHRA and CDR2 is YSYEKL. CDR3 nucleotide sequence: TGCGCCAGCAGCCAAGATGTTGGGGGAGGCCAGCCCCAGCATTTT. This codes for CASSQDVGGGQPQHF.

The J gene is TRBJ1-1, the V gene TRBV3-1 (or the pseudogene TRBV3-2), with unresolved D. Germline V gene data show CDR1 as LGHDT and CDR2 as YNNKEL (reference sequence). V lost 1 base, J lost 10 bases, and 7 bases lay in between. The CDR3 runs 11 residues. This CDR3 reads CASSQAGVAFF. The CDR3 DNA reads as TGTGCCAGCAGCCAAGCAGGCGTAGCTTTCTTT.

The chain uses TRBV23-1 and TRBJ1-5; D is perhaps TRBD1 (6 bases). TRBV23-1 counts as an open reading frame of uncertain function. Trimming took off 3 bases at V and 9 bases at J, with 15 bases between the two ends. The CDR3 loop spans 14 amino acids. CDR3 in amino acids: CASSHLRGTRPQHF. CDR3 DNA: TGCGCCAGCAGTCATCTCAGGGGAACTCGGCCCCAGCATTTT.

This sequence joins TRBV3-1 (or the pseudogene TRBV3-2) and TRBJ1-5; the D is unclear. The CDR3 length is 14 residues. Germline V gene data show CDR1 as LGHDT and CDR2 as YNNKEL (reference sequence). V was cut by 3 bases and J by 4 bases, with 10 bases left in between. CDR3 protein: CASSHGSGNQPQHF. The CDR3 nucleotides are TGTGCCAGCAGCCATGGGAGCGGAAATCAGCCCCAGCATTTT.

The J gene is TRBJ2-1, the V gene TRBV7-8; D possibly corresponds to TRBD1 (6 bases). The germline V and J ends were trimmed by 9 bases and 3 bases, with 18 bases remaining between them. In germline, CDR1 is SGHVS, CDR2 FQNEAQ. CDR3 length equals 15 residues. CDR3: CASFQRGGSYNEQFF. In DNA form, the CDR3 reads TGTGCCAGTTTCCAGCGAGGGGGAAGCTACAATGAGCAGTTCTTC.

The rearrangement uses TRBV7-2 and TRBJ2-2; 8 nucleotides line up with TRBD2. Per the germline V gene, CDR1 is SGHTA and CDR2 is FQGNSA. With 1 base clipped from V and 1 base from J, the junction kept 8 bases outside the gene matches. CDR3 length equals 18 residues. The CDR3 here is CASSLVGGGLGNTGELFF. In nucleotides, the CDR3 is TGTGCCAGCAGCTTAGTCGGTGGGGGACTAGGGAACACCGGGGAGCTGTTTTTT.

The J gene is TRBJ2-3, the V gene TRBV19; 10 positions match TRBD2. The germline gives CDR1 LNHDA, CDR2 SQIVND (reference sequence). The CDR3 has 15 residues. J lost 3 bases, V lost 6 bases, and 6 bases had no gene match. The DNA of the CDR3 is TGTGCCAGTAGGGGGGGACTAGCGATGACAGATACGCAGTATTTT. Its translation: CASRGGLAMTDTQYF.

The chain has TRBV6-2 or TRBV6-3 and TRBJ2-5; 14 nucleotides agree with TRBD2. Germline-derived CDR1 and CDR2 are MNHEY and SVGEGT. With 1 base clipped from V and 4 bases from J, the junction kept 8 bases outside the gene matches. This CDR3 contains 18 residues. As DNA, the CDR3 is TGTGCCAGCAGTTACTTGGGACTAGCGGGAGTCTTAGCAGAGACCCAGTACTTC. It codes for CASSYLGLAGVLAETQYF.

This chain uses TRBV18 with TRBJ1-5, with D tentatively TRBD1 (6 bases). Germline CDR1 reads KGHSH; CDR2 reads LQKENI. This CDR3 spans 15 amino acids. V gave up 4 bases and J gave up 0 bases, with 10 bases separating them. The CDR3 protein is CASSQGTYSNQPQHF. CDR3 in DNA: TGTGCCAGCTCACAGGGGACATATAGCAATCAGCCCCAGCATTTT. Based on the CDR3 plus reference TRBV18 and TRBJ1-5, the full variable domain is NAGVMQNPRHLVRRRGQEARLRCSPMKGHSHVYWYRQLPEEGLKFMVYLQKENIIDESGMPKERFSAEFPKEGPSILRIQQVVRGDSAAYFCASSQGTYSNQPQHFGDGTRLSIL.

The chain couples TRBV10-1 to TRBJ2-7; 10 bases fit TRBD2. The CDR3 covers 16 residues. The trim removed 2 bases at V and 7 bases at J, leaving 11 bases unmatched. Germline V gene lookup returns CDR1 WNHNN and CDR2 SYGVQD (reference sequence). CDR3 DNA sequence: TGCGCCAGCAGTGAGGTTCGGGCTAGCGGGAGACGGGAGCAGTACTTC. Translated: CASSEVRASGRREQYF.

The genes are TRBV7-3 and TRBJ2-1, with D possibly being TRBD2 (5 bases). The germline gives CDR1 SGHTA, CDR2 FQGTGA. V lost 5 bases and J 9 bases, leaving 11 bases between the germline ends. The CDR3 runs to 12 residues. CDR3 in DNA: TGTGCCAGCAGCGCCGCCGAGGGTGAGCAGTTCTTC. Its protein product is CASSAAEGEQFF.

V and J are TRBV18 and TRBJ2-2; tentative D call: TRBD1 (6 bases). Germline CDR1 and CDR2: KGHSH and LQKENI. Trimming cost V 1 base and J 2 bases, with 11 bases left between them. The CDR3 sequence is 16 residues long. The CDR3 is CASSPQQGPNTGELFF. CDR3 nucleotide sequence: TGTGCCAGCTCACCACAGCAGGGGCCAAACACCGGGGAGCTGTTTTTT.

The chain carries TRBV12-3 or TRBV12-4 and TRBJ1-4, with unresolved D. The CDR3 spans 12 residues. V lost 6 bases and J 8 bases, leaving 10 bases between the germline ends. This CDR3 is CASRLREEKLFF. The CDR3 DNA follows: TGTGCCAGCAGGCTGCGGGAGGAAAAACTGTTTTTT.

The chain employs TRBV28 and TRBJ2-7; 11 bases fit TRBD2. Trimming at V came to 7 bases and at J to 2 bases, leaving 4 bases not matched to a gene. This CDR3 is built from 14 residues. Germline V gives CDR1 MDHEN, CDR2 SYDVKM. The CDR3: CASKLAGGTYEQYF. The CDR3 DNA is TGTGCCAGCAAGCTAGCGGGAGGAACCTACGAGCAGTACTTC.

The CDR3 nucleotides are TGTGCCAGCAGCTTAGCGATGGGTGGACAGACCTACGAGCAGTACTTC. Translated: CASSLAMGGQTYEQYF. The V call is TRBV7-2, the J call TRBJ2-7; tentatively, D is TRBD1 (6 bases). Germline lookup yields CDR1 SGHTA and CDR2 FQGNSA. V was clipped by 0 bases and J by 2 bases, with 14 bases between them. This CDR3 is built from 16 residues.

J is TRBJ1-6 and V is TRBV2; 9 bases fit TRBD1. J lost 8 bases, V lost 6 bases, and 5 bases had no gene match. CDR1 is SNHLY and CDR2 is FYNNEI in the germline V gene. This CDR3 is 14 amino acids long. The CDR3 sequence is CASRGQGLHSPLHF. The CDR3 DNA reads as TGTGCCAGCAGGGGACAGGGTCTCCATTCACCCCTCCACTTT.

The chain couples TRBV19 to TRBJ2-7; weak D call: TRBD2 (5 bases). Germline CDR1 LNHDA, CDR2 SQIVND (reference sequence). CDR3 length equals 15 residues. The V gene lost 3 bases and the J gene lost 2 bases, with 14 bases spanning the gap. The CDR3 here is CASSITGGVAYEQYF. The CDR3 nucleotides are TGTGCCAGTAGTATCACCGGAGGAGTCGCCTACGAGCAGTACTTC.